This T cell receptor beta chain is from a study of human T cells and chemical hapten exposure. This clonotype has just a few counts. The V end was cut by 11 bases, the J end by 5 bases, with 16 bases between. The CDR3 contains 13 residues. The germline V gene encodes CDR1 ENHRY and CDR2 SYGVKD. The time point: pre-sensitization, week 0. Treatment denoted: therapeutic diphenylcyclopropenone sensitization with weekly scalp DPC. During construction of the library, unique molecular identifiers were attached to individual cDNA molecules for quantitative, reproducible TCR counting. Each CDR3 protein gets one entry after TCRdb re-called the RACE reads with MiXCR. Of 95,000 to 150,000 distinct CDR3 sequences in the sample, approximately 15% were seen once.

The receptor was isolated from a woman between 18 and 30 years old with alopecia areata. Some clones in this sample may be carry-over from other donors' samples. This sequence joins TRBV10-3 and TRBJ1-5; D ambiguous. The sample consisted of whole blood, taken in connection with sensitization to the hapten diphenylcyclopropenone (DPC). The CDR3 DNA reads TGTGCCTCATGCTGGGCATCCGATCAGCCCCAGCATTTT. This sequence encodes CASCWASDQPQHF.